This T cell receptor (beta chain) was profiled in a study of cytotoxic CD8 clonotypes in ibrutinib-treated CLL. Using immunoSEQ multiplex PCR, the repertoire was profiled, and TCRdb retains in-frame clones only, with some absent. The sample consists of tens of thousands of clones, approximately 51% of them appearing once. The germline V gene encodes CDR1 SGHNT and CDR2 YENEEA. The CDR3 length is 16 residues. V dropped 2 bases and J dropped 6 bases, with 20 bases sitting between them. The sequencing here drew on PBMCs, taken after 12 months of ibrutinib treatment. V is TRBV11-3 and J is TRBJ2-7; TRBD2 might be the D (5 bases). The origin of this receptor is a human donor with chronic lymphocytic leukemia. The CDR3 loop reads CASSLSARGSRGEQYF. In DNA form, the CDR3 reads TGTGCCAGCAGCTTATCGGCTCGTGGGTCCCGGGGCGAGCAGTACTTC. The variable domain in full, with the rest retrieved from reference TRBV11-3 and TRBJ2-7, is EAGVVQSPRYKIIEKKQPVAFWCNPISGHNTLYWYLQNLGQGPELLIRYENEEAVDDSQLPKDRFSAERLKGVDSTLKIQPAELGDSAVYLCASSLSARGSRGEQYFGPGTRLTVT.